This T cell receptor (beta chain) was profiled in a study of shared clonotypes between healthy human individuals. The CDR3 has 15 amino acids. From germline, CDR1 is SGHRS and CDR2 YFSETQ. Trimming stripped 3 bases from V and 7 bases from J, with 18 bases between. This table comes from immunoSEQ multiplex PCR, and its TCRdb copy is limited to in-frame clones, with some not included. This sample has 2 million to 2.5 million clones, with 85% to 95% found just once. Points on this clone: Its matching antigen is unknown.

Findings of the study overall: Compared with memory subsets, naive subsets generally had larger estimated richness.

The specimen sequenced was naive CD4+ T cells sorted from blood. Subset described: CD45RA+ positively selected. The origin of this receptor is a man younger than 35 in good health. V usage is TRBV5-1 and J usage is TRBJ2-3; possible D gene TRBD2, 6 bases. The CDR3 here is CASSSGDTLVYTQYF. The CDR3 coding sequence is TGCGCCAGCAGCTCGGGAGACACATTAGTTTATACGCAGTATTTT.